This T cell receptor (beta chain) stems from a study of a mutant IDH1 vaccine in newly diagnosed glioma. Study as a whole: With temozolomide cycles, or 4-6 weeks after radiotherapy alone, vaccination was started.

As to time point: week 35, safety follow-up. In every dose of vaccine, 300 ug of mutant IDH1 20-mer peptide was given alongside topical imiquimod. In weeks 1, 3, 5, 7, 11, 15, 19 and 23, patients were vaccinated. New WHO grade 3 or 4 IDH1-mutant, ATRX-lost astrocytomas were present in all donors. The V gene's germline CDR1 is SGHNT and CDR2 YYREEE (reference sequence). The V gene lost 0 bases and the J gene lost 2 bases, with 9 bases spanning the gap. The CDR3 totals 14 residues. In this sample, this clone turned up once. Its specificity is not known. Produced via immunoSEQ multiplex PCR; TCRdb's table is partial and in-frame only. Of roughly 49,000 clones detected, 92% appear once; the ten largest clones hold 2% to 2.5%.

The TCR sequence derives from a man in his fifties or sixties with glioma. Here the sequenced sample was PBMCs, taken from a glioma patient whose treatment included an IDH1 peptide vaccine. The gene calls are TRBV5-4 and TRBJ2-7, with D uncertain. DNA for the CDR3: TGTGCCAGCAGCTTGGGTCAGGATGCCTACGAGCAGTACTTC. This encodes CASSLGQDAYEQYF.